A selection of T cell receptor beta chains follows, all from one sample in a study of blood T cell repertoires in COVID-19. Only in-frame clones appear in the TCRdb table, and some are missing; sequencing was by immunoSEQ multiplex PCR. In the table there are around 250,000 clones, 80% to 90% of which are singletons. Sequencing input: PBMCs or T cells enriched from blood (not recorded which). These receptors all stem from a woman aged 25 to 39 with acute COVID-19. CDR3s include the opening cysteine and the closing phenylalanine or tryptophan. D genes are given only for firm matches. Clone size is not always given. Where it is, it says once, few, many or a class for expanded clones.

J gene: TRBJ2-1; CDR3 length: 15; clone size: NA; D gene: TRBD2; V gene: TRBV7-3; CDR3 DNA: TGTGCCAGCAGCATGCGGGAGGGCCGGCTCAATGAGCAGTTCTTC; CDR3 protein: CASSMREGRLNEQFF
J gene: TRBJ2-7; CDR3 length: 15; clone size: NA; D gene: TRBD2; V gene: TRBV6-5; CDR3 DNA: TGTGCCAGCAGTTACTCCCGCGGGAGCTTCTTCGAGCAGTACTTC; CDR3 protein: CASSYSRGSFFEQYF
J gene: TRBJ2-7; CDR3 length: 16; clone size: few; D gene: NA; V gene: TRBV10-1; CDR3 DNA: TGCGCCAGCACCGATGAGGAGGGGCGAGGATTCTACGAGCAGTACTTC; CDR3 protein: CASTDEEGRGFYEQYF
J gene: TRBJ2-3; CDR3 length: 16; clone size: NA; D gene: TRBD2; V gene: TRBV28; CDR3 DNA: TGTGCCAGCAGTTTTAATGTTGCGGGAGTAATGGATACGCAGTATTTT; CDR3 protein: CASSFNVAGVMDTQYF
J gene: TRBJ2-3; CDR3 length: 18; clone size: NA; D gene: NA; V gene: TRBV14; CDR3 DNA: TGTGCCAGCAGCCAAGCAGCGCGGTGGGTAGCGGGCACAGATACGCAGTATTTT; CDR3 protein: CASSQAARWVAGTDTQYF
J gene: TRBJ2-1; CDR3 length: 15; clone size: NA; D gene: NA; V gene: TRBV6-2/TRBV6-3; CDR3 DNA: TGTGCCAGCAGTCCCCCCGCGGGCTCCTACAATGAGCAGTTCTTC; CDR3 protein: CASSPPAGSYNEQFF
J gene: TRBJ2-1; CDR3 length: 17; clone size: NA; D gene: TRBD1; V gene: TRBV27; CDR3 DNA: TGTGCCAGCAGTTCAAGCAACGGACAGGTCTCGTACAATGAGCAGTTCTTC; CDR3 protein: CASSSSNGQVSYNEQFF
J gene: TRBJ2-7; CDR3 length: 13; clone size: NA; D gene: NA; V gene: TRBV19; CDR3 DNA: TGTGCCAGTAGTGTGACTATAACCTACGAGCAGTACTTC; CDR3 protein: CASSVTITYEQYF
J gene: TRBJ1-3; CDR3 length: 16; clone size: NA; D gene: NA; V gene: TRBV3-1/TRBV3-2; CDR3 DNA: TGTGCCAGCAGCCAAGCCGCCCCCTACTCTGGAAACACCATATATTTT; CDR3 protein: CASSQAAPYSGNTIYF
J gene: TRBJ1-1; CDR3 length: 11; clone size: NA; D gene: TRBD1; V gene: TRBV12-3/TRBV12-4; CDR3 DNA: TGTGCCAGCAGGGTGGACAGGGTAGAGCTTTTT; CDR3 protein: CASRVDRVELF
J gene: TRBJ2-4; CDR3 length: 13; clone size: NA; D gene: TRBD2; V gene: TRBV28; CDR3 DNA: TGTGCCAGCAGTGATAGCGGGGCGAACATTCAGTACTTC; CDR3 protein: CASSDSGANIQYF
J gene: TRBJ1-1; CDR3 length: 14; clone size: NA; D gene: TRBD1; V gene: TRBV27; CDR3 DNA: TGTGCCAGCAGTGAACAGGGGGCGAACACTGAAGCTTTCTTT; CDR3 protein: CASSEQGANTEAFF
J gene: TRBJ1-1; CDR3 length: 13; clone size: NA; D gene: NA; V gene: TRBV6-2/TRBV6-3; CDR3 DNA: TGTGCCAGCAGTTGGGGGGTGAACACTGAAGCTTTCTTT; CDR3 protein: CASSWGVNTEAFF
J gene: TRBJ2-3; CDR3 length: 17; clone size: NA; D gene: TRBD1; V gene: TRBV7-2; CDR3 DNA: TGTGCCAGCAGCTTAGCGTACTACAGGGGAAGAGCAGATACGCAGTATTTT; CDR3 protein: CASSLAYYRGRADTQYF
J gene: TRBJ2-7; CDR3 length: 13; clone size: NA; D gene: NA; V gene: TRBV5-1; CDR3 DNA: TGCGCCAGCAGCGGAGGAGGGGCCTACGAGCAGTACTTC; CDR3 protein: CASSGGGAYEQYF
J gene: TRBJ1-5; CDR3 length: 14; clone size: NA; D gene: TRBD1; V gene: TRBV3-1/TRBV3-2; CDR3 DNA: TGTGCCAGCAGCCAATACCGGGACAGGGGGCCCCAGCATTTT; CDR3 protein: CASSQYRDRGPQHF
J gene: TRBJ2-2; CDR3 length: 14; clone size: NA; D gene: TRBD2; V gene: TRBV19; CDR3 DNA: TGTGCCAGTACCCCTAGCGGGAGATCCGGGGAGCTGTTTTTT; CDR3 protein: CASTPSGRSGELFF
J gene: TRBJ2-2; CDR3 length: 14; clone size: few; D gene: NA; V gene: TRBV3-1/TRBV3-2; CDR3 DNA: TGTGCCAGCAGCCAAGGGGGCAACACCGGGGAGCTGTTTTTT; CDR3 protein: CASSQGGNTGELFF
J gene: TRBJ1-2; CDR3 length: 15; clone size: NA; D gene: TRBD1; V gene: TRBV28; CDR3 DNA: TGTGCCAGCAGTAGCTCACAGGGGATTAACTATGGCTACACCTTC; CDR3 protein: CASSSSQGINYGYTF
J gene: TRBJ2-1; CDR3 length: 19; clone size: NA; D gene: TRBD2; V gene: TRBV7-6; CDR3 DNA: TGTGCCAGCAGCCGCTGGACTAGCGGGAGCCCCAGCTCCTACAATGAGCAGTTCTTC; CDR3 protein: CASSRWTSGSPSSYNEQFF
J gene: TRBJ2-2; CDR3 length: 16; clone size: NA; D gene: TRBD2; V gene: TRBV9; CDR3 DNA: TGTGCCAGCAGCCCCATTCCTAGCGGCCCCACCGGGGAGCTGTTTTTT; CDR3 protein: CASSPIPSGPTGELFF
J gene: TRBJ1-1; CDR3 length: 15; clone size: NA; D gene: NA; V gene: TRBV28; CDR3 DNA: TGTGCCAGCAGTTTAAGTCGGGGGACGGGCACTGAAGCTTTCTTT; CDR3 protein: CASSLSRGTGTEAFF
J gene: TRBJ2-7; CDR3 length: 12; clone size: NA; D gene: NA; V gene: TRBV7-6; CDR3 DNA: TGTGCCAGCAGCTCCGGGACTGGGATACAGTACTTC; CDR3 protein: CASSSGTGIQYF
J gene: TRBJ2-7; CDR3 length: 18; clone size: NA; D gene: TRBD2; V gene: TRBV4-3; CDR3 DNA: TGCGCCAGCAGCCAAGATTTTTCGCTAGCGGGAGGGGCCTACGAGCAGTACTTC; CDR3 protein: CASSQDFSLAGGAYEQYF
J gene: TRBJ1-6; CDR3 length: 15; clone size: once; D gene: NA; V gene: TRBV7-9; CDR3 DNA: TGTGCCAGCAGCTTATCGGGCGGGGGCCATTCACCCCTCCACTTT; CDR3 protein: CASSLSGGGHSPLHF
J gene: TRBJ2-2; CDR3 length: 14; clone size: NA; D gene: NA; V gene: TRBV7-2; CDR3 DNA: TGTGCCAGCAGATTTATCGGGAACACCGGGGAGCTGTTTTTT; CDR3 protein: CASRFIGNTGELFF
J gene: TRBJ2-7; CDR3 length: 12; clone size: NA; D gene: TRBD1; V gene: TRBV28; CDR3 DNA: TGTGCCATACAACAGGGGGAGTACGAGCAGTACTTC; CDR3 protein: CAIQQGEYEQYF
J gene: TRBJ2-3; CDR3 length: 18; clone size: NA; D gene: NA; V gene: TRBV9; CDR3 DNA: TGTGCCAGCAGTGGATGGGGGGAGACCGAAGAGTTCACAGATACGCAGTATTTT; CDR3 protein: CASSGWGETEEFTDTQYF
J gene: TRBJ2-5; CDR3 length: 13; clone size: NA; D gene: TRBD1; V gene: TRBV11-2; CDR3 DNA: TGTGCCAGCAGCTTTAACAGGGGTGAGACCCAGTACTTC; CDR3 protein: CASSFNRGETQYF
J gene: TRBJ2-1; CDR3 length: 16; clone size: NA; D gene: TRBD2; V gene: TRBV27; CDR3 DNA: TGTGCCAGCAGTTTATACCCTAGCGGGATCTACAATGAGCAGTTCTTC; CDR3 protein: CASSLYPSGIYNEQFF
J gene: TRBJ2-3; CDR3 length: 16; clone size: NA; D gene: NA; V gene: TRBV4-3; CDR3 DNA: TGCGCCAGCAGCCAAGACGGTCCGGGACTGACAGATACGCAGTATTTT; CDR3 protein: CASSQDGPGLTDTQYF
J gene: TRBJ1-2; CDR3 length: 14; clone size: NA; D gene: NA; V gene: TRBV6-5; CDR3 DNA: TGTGCCAGCAGTTACGACAGCACTCTTTATGGCTACACCTTC; CDR3 protein: CASSYDSTLYGYTF
J gene: TRBJ2-7; CDR3 length: 14; clone size: few; D gene: NA; V gene: TRBV11-2; CDR3 DNA: TGTGCCAGCAGCTTAGGCCTAGCGATCTACGAGCAGTACTTC; CDR3 protein: CASSLGLAIYEQYF
J gene: TRBJ2-2; CDR3 length: 14; clone size: few; D gene: TRBD2; V gene: TRBV6-2/TRBV6-3; CDR3 DNA: TGTGCCAGCAGTATAGCGGGAGGGTCCGGGGAGCTGTTTTTT; CDR3 protein: CASSIAGGSGELFF
J gene: TRBJ2-1; CDR3 length: 16; clone size: NA; D gene: TRBD2; V gene: TRBV9; CDR3 DNA: TGTGCCAGCAGCGTAGGACTAGCGGGATTAGGCAATGAGCAGTTCTTC; CDR3 protein: CASSVGLAGLGNEQFF
J gene: TRBJ1-3; CDR3 length: 13; clone size: once; D gene: NA; V gene: TRBV9; CDR3 DNA: TGTGCCAGCAGCAACCAGGTCGGAAACACCATATATTTT; CDR3 protein: CASSNQVGNTIYF
J gene: TRBJ2-3; CDR3 length: 13; clone size: NA; D gene: NA; V gene: TRBV11-3; CDR3 DNA: TGTGCCAGCAGCCCTACGGGCACAGATACGCAGTATTTT; CDR3 protein: CASSPTGTDTQYF
J gene: TRBJ2-7; CDR3 length: 13; clone size: NA; D gene: NA; V gene: TRBV7-8; CDR3 DNA: TGTGCCAGCAGCTTAGGGAGGGATTACGAGCAGTACTTC; CDR3 protein: CASSLGRDYEQYF
J gene: TRBJ2-7; CDR3 length: 13; clone size: once; D gene: TRBD2; V gene: TRBV29-1; CDR3 DNA: TGCAGCGTACCAGCGGGAGAAAGGTACGAGCAGTACTTC; CDR3 protein: CSVPAGERYEQYF
J gene: TRBJ1-5; CDR3 length: 16; clone size: NA; D gene: NA; V gene: TRBV3-1/TRBV3-2; CDR3 DNA: TGTGCCAGCAGACTACCGGACAGCATTAGCAATCAGCCCCAGCATTTT; CDR3 protein: CASRLPDSISNQPQHF
J gene: TRBJ2-1; CDR3 length: 14; clone size: NA; D gene: NA; V gene: TRBV5-4; CDR3 DNA: TGTGCCAGCAGCTTGTGGCTAGTAAACAATGAGCAGTTCTTC; CDR3 protein: CASSLWLVNNEQFF
J gene: TRBJ2-5; CDR3 length: 14; clone size: NA; D gene: TRBD2; V gene: TRBV14; CDR3 DNA: TGTGCCAGCAGCCACAGGAATAGCGGGTATTATCAGGACTTC; CDR3 protein: CASSHRNSGYYQDF
J gene: TRBJ2-3; CDR3 length: 14; clone size: NA; D gene: TRBD1; V gene: TRBV29-1; CDR3 DNA: TGCAGCGTTGAAATCCAGACACAGGGGGATACGCAGTATTTT; CDR3 protein: CSVEIQTQGDTQYF
J gene: TRBJ2-1; CDR3 length: 14; clone size: NA; D gene: TRBD2; V gene: TRBV29-1; CDR3 DNA: TGCAGCGTTCGCTCTAGCGGTGCCTACAATGAGCAGTTCTTC; CDR3 protein: CSVRSSGAYNEQFF
J gene: TRBJ2-1; CDR3 length: 11; clone size: NA; D gene: NA; V gene: TRBV2; CDR3 DNA: TGTGCCAGCAGTTTAGTATATGAGCAGTTCTTC; CDR3 protein: CASSLVYEQFF
J gene: TRBJ2-3; CDR3 length: 17; clone size: NA; D gene: TRBD2; V gene: TRBV7-6; CDR3 DNA: TGTGCCAGCAGCTCCGAGGTAGCGGGAGGCTCCGCAGATACGCAGTATTTT; CDR3 protein: CASSSEVAGGSADTQYF
J gene: TRBJ2-2; CDR3 length: 15; clone size: NA; D gene: NA; V gene: TRBV28; CDR3 DNA: TGTGCCAGCAGTTTGAAGCGGCCGAACACCGGGGAGCTGTTTTTT; CDR3 protein: CASSLKRPNTGELFF
J gene: TRBJ2-6; CDR3 length: 17; clone size: NA; D gene: TRBD1; V gene: TRBV5-1; CDR3 DNA: TGCGCCAGCAGCGTACAGGGGGTCTTATCTGGGGCCAACGTCCTGACTTTC; CDR3 protein: CASSVQGVLSGANVLTF
J gene: TRBJ1-4; CDR3 length: 13; clone size: NA; D gene: NA; V gene: TRBV12-3/TRBV12-4; CDR3 DNA: TGTGCCAGCAGTTTAGCTCAACAGGAAAAACTGTTTTTT; CDR3 protein: CASSLAQQEKLFF
J gene: TRBJ2-7; CDR3 length: 12; clone size: NA; D gene: TRBD1; V gene: TRBV7-2; CDR3 DNA: TGTGCCAGCAGGATTGACAGGGTCGAGCAGTACTTC; CDR3 protein: CASRIDRVEQYF
J gene: TRBJ1-5; CDR3 length: 15; clone size: NA; D gene: TRBD1; V gene: TRBV28; CDR3 DNA: TGTGCCAGCAGTCGACAGGGGGCCCGCAATCAGCCCCAGCATTTT; CDR3 protein: CASSRQGARNQPQHF